These 4 T cell receptor beta chains originate from one sample sequenced in a study of blood T cell repertoires in COVID-19. Profiling relied on immunoSEQ multiplex PCR, and the TCRdb table lists in-frame clones only, not all of them. Altogether roughly 400,000 clones are present, over 75% being singletons, with the ten largest covering about 1.1%. The sample consisted of PBMCs or T cells enriched from blood (not recorded which). These receptor sequences come from a man aged 30-40 years who had recovered from COVID-19.

Only one count was recorded for this clone. This chain connects TRBV28 to TRBJ1-2, with TRBD1 identical over 7 bases. Trimming at V came to 2 bases and at J to 4 bases, leaving 7 bases not matched to a gene. Germline CDR1 is MDHEN and CDR2 is SYDVKM. The CDR3 covers 15 residues. CDR3 sequence reads: CASSLGMWDSYGYTF. The CDR3 region has the DNA TGTGCCAGCAGTTTAGGGATGTGGGACAGCTATGGCTACACCTTC.

The CDR3: CASSRDQRQVPMNTEAFF. The CDR3 DNA follows: TGTGCCAGCAGCCGAGACCAAAGACAAGTTCCCATGAACACTGAAGCTTTCTTT. The V gene is TRBV7-9, the J gene TRBJ1-1; D is ambiguous. Germline V lookup: CDR1 SEHNR, CDR2 FQNEAQ (reference sequence). Trimming took 5 bases from V and 0 from J, leaving 22 bases between them. The CDR3 loop spans 18 amino acids.

The chain links TRBV28 to TRBJ2-7, with TRBD2 as a possible D gene (5 bases). Trimming took off 3 bases at V and 4 bases at J, with 22 bases between the two ends. Germline V gives CDR1 MDHEN, CDR2 SYDVKM. The CDR3 covers 17 residues. CDR3 coding DNA: TGTGCCAGCAGTTTGGCAGCCGGGGTTGGTATGGTTTACGAGCAGTACTTC. As protein: CASSLAAGVGMVYEQYF.

The chain employs TRBV2 and TRBJ2-2, with 9 bases lining up with TRBD2. Germline V gene sequence: CDR1 SNHLY, CDR2 FYNNEI. Unmatched junction bases numbered 14, after V lost 7 bases and J lost 5 bases. This CDR3 contains 17 residues. The CDR3 DNA sequence: TGTGCCAGCACCAGAAGCCCTGGGACTAGCAGAACCGGGGAGCTGTTTTTT. Translated, it gives CASTRSPGTSRTGELFF.